These T cell receptor beta chains were read from a single sample in a study of glioma-infiltrating T cells after dendritic cell vaccination. The repertoire was sequenced with immunoSEQ multiplex PCR; TCRdb's copy has only in-frame clones and lacks some. The table records some 10,000 clones, 81% of them present only once. This specimen was blood, taken after dendritic cell vaccination. These receptors all stem from a human donor with glioblastoma. Each CDR3 is given with its conserved first and last residue. A D gene is named only where the DNA matches it firmly. Size values are once, few and many counts, or a class for expanded clones, and some rows have none.

V	size	J	D	CDR3	DNA
TRBV29-1	once	TRBJ2-1	TRBD2	CSVVPSGRPYNEQFF	TGCAGCGTTGTCCCCAGCGGGAGGCCCTACAATGAGCAGTTCTTC
TRBV19	-	TRBJ2-7	TRBD1	CASSRTGGYEQYF	TGTGCCAGTAGTAGGACAGGGGGTTACGAGCAGTACTTC
TRBV10-1	-	TRBJ2-7	TRBD2	CASSTGTSGIHPSYEQYF	TGCGCCAGCAGTACCGGGACTAGCGGGATTCACCCTTCCTACGAGCAGTACTTC
TRBV11-1	-	TRBJ2-2	TRBD2	CASSRRAGGRTGELFF	TGTGCCAGCAGCCGACGGGCGGGAGGCCGAACCGGGGAGCTGTTTTTT
TRBV10-3	-	TRBJ2-3	-	CAISERGIADTQYF	TGTGCCATCAGCGAAAGAGGGATAGCGGATACGCAGTATTTT
TRBV6-5	-	TRBJ2-1	-	CASSYSPTRNEQFF	TGTGCCAGCAGTTACTCACCTACTAGAAATGAGCAGTTCTTC
TRBV5-4	-	TRBJ2-2	-	CASSLLMRGTGELFF	TGTGCCAGCAGCCTCCTCATGAGGGGGACCGGGGAGCTGTTTTTT
TRBV19	-	TRBJ1-5	-	CASSILVYSNQPQHF	TGTGCCAGTAGTATACTAGTATATAGCAATCAGCCCCAGCATTTT
TRBV25-1	-	TRBJ1-1	-	CASSDGRNRNTEAFF	TGTGCCAGCAGTGATGGGAGGAACCGGAACACTGAAGCTTTCTTT
TRBV2	once	TRBJ1-2	-	CASSVRGRQGYGYTF	TGTGCCAGCAGTGTCAGGGGACGGCAGGGCTATGGCTACACCTTC
TRBV10-3	-	TRBJ2-1	TRBD2	CAISESLTSGDNEQFF	TGTGCCATCAGTGAGTCCTTGACTAGCGGGGACAATGAGCAGTTCTTC
TRBV7-2	-	TRBJ2-5	TRBD2	CASTIWGGATQYF	TGTGCCAGCACCATATGGGGAGGGGCTACCCAGTACTTC
TRBV18	-	TRBJ2-7	TRBD2	CASSLFSGRAYEQYF	TGTGCCAGCTCCCTCTTTAGCGGGAGGGCCTACGAGCAGTACTTC
TRBV6-1	-	TRBJ2-7	TRBD2	CASNIAGEPHEQYF	TGTGCCAGCAATATAGCGGGAGAACCCCACGAGCAGTACTTC
TRBV5-8	-	TRBJ1-1	-	CASSLESTVWTEAFF	TGTGCCAGCAGCTTGGAGAGTACCGTGTGGACTGAAGCTTTCTTT
TRBV15	few	TRBJ2-3	TRBD2	CATSGGGLAGKTQYF	TGTGCCACCAGCGGAGGGGGACTAGCGGGAAAAACGCAGTATTTT
TRBV7-2	few	TRBJ2-1	TRBD1	CASSPDRGREQFF	TGTGCCAGCAGCCCCGACAGGGGGCGCGAGCAGTTCTTC
TRBV27	-	TRBJ2-7	TRBD1	CASSPNRGQTYEQYF	TGTGCCAGCAGTCCAAACAGGGGACAGACCTACGAGCAGTACTTC
TRBV5-6	-	TRBJ1-1	-	CASSLVQGEAFF	TGTGCCAGCAGCTTGGTCCAGGGTGAAGCTTTCTTT
TRBV11-2	-	TRBJ1-2	-	CASSLEIEEGYTF	TGTGCCAGCAGCTTAGAGATTGAGGAGGGCTACACCTTC
TRBV4-3	-	TRBJ2-3	-	CASSQDNRGSTDTQYF	TGCGCCAGCAGCCAAGATAATCGGGGGAGTACAGATACGCAGTATTTT
TRBV4-3	-	TRBJ2-3	-	CASSQDIRGGSGADTQYF	TGCGCCAGCAGCCAAGATATACGTGGTGGGAGTGGGGCAGATACGCAGTATTTT
TRBV28	once	TRBJ1-2	-	CASSSWGLGYGYTF	TGTGCCAGCAGTTCTTGGGGACTGGGCTATGGCTACACCTTC
TRBV27	-	TRBJ1-1	-	CASRPRGWTEAFF	TGTGCCAGCAGGCCCCGGGGATGGACTGAAGCTTTCTTT
TRBV27	-	TRBJ1-5	TRBD1	CASSPRQGAHQPQHF	TGTGCCAGCAGTCCCCGACAGGGGGCTCATCAGCCCCAGCATTTT
TRBV5-1	-	TRBJ2-1	TRBD2	CASSAIAGAQFF	TGCGCCAGCAGCGCCATAGCGGGAGCGCAGTTCTTC
TRBV5-1	few	TRBJ2-3	TRBD2	CASSLGIGRALDTQYF	TGCGCCAGCAGCTTGGGTATCGGGAGGGCCCTAGATACGCAGTATTTT
TRBV5-5	-	TRBJ2-7	TRBD1	CASSAGGYEQYF	TGTGCCAGCAGCGCAGGGGGCTACGAGCAGTACTTC
TRBV6-4	-	TRBJ1-6	-	CASSRSRDNSPLHF	TGTGCCAGCAGTCGGAGCAGGGATAATTCACCCCTCCACTTT
TRBV30	-	TRBJ2-4	TRBD2	CAWRAGLAGGRNIQYF	TGTGCCTGGAGAGCGGGACTAGCGGGAGGACGAAACATTCAGTACTTC
TRBV5-5	few	TRBJ2-7	TRBD2	CASRPGLAGGWYEQYF	TGTGCCAGCAGACCCGGACTAGCGGGAGGATGGTACGAGCAGTACTTC
TRBV27	once	TRBJ1-2	-	CASSPAGVNYGYTF	TGTGCCAGCAGTCCCGCGGGGGTTAACTATGGCTACACCTTC
TRBV11-2	few	TRBJ2-7	-	CASSLGPPTYEQYF	TGTGCCAGCAGCTTAGGTCCTCCTACCTACGAGCAGTACTTC
TRBV27	-	TRBJ1-2	TRBD1	CASSFLTGDGYTF	TGTGCCAGCAGTTTCCTGACAGGGGATGGCTACACCTTC
TRBV5-1	few	TRBJ2-2	TRBD1	CASSLQGAGPGELFF	TGCGCCAGCAGCCTCCAGGGGGCGGGGCCCGGGGAGCTGTTTTTT
TRBV5-4	-	TRBJ2-3	TRBD2	CASSLAGFLSAGELTDTQYF	TGTGCCAGCAGCTTGGCCGGGTTCCTTAGCGCGGGAGAGTTGACAGATACGCAGTATTTT
TRBV2	-	TRBJ1-4	-	CASKWDTTNEKLFF	TGTGCCAGCAAGTGGGACACAACTAATGAAAAACTGTTTTTT
TRBV19	-	TRBJ1-2	TRBD1	CASSAWDRGQLGYTF	TGTGCCAGTAGTGCATGGGACAGGGGGCAACTCGGCTACACCTTC
TRBV30	once	TRBJ1-1	-	CAWSGGTGPDTEAFF	TGTGCCTGGAGTGGAGGTACAGGGCCAGACACTGAAGCTTTCTTT
TRBV19	-	TRBJ2-1	TRBD1	CASSFPGQGNEQFF	TGTGCCAGTAGTTTCCCGGGACAGGGGAATGAGCAGTTCTTC
TRBV27	-	TRBJ2-7	-	CASSLRPGPIYEQYF	TGTGCCAGCAGTTTACGACCAGGGCCCATCTACGAGCAGTACTTC
TRBV12-5	-	TRBJ2-1	-	CASGLVISYEQFF	TGTGCTAGTGGTTTGGTAATTAGCTATGAGCAGTTCTTC
TRBV14	-	TRBJ2-3	-	CASGWGVTDTQYF	TGTGCCAGCGGCTGGGGGGTCACAGATACGCAGTATTTT
TRBV20-1	-	TRBJ2-7	-	CSASLEYEQYF	TGCAGTGCTTCTCTAGAATACGAGCAGTACTTC
TRBV29-1	-	TRBJ2-5	-	CSVKTDLETQYF	TGCAGCGTCAAAACAGATTTAGAGACCCAGTACTTC
TRBV19	few	TRBJ1-3	TRBD1	CASSLDRGFSGNTIYF	TGTGCCAGTAGTCTGGACAGGGGATTCTCTGGAAACACCATATATTTT
TRBV7-2	-	TRBJ1-2	TRBD1	CASSLAGQGVNYGYTF	TGTGCCAGCAGCTTAGCGGGACAGGGTGTTAACTATGGCTACACCTTC
TRBV9	-	TRBJ1-6	-	CASSVGGSYNSPLHF	TGTGCCAGCAGCGTAGGAGGGTCCTATAATTCACCCCTCCACTTT
TRBV6-1	-	TRBJ2-7	TRBD2	CASSEGTSGRARQYF	TGTGCCAGCAGTGAAGGAACTAGCGGGAGGGCCAGACAGTACTTC
TRBV30	-	TRBJ2-7	TRBD2	CALVTSGKSDEQYF	TGTGCCTTGGTCACTAGCGGGAAGTCCGACGAGCAGTACTTC
TRBV29-1	-	TRBJ2-1	TRBD2	CSVRRLADNEQFF	TGCAGCGTTCGAAGACTAGCGGACAATGAGCAGTTCTTC
TRBV4-3	once	TRBJ2-4	-	CASSQDFGSGNIQYF	TGCGCCAGCAGCCAAGATTTCGGATCGGGAAACATTCAGTACTTC
TRBV19	-	TRBJ1-6	-	CASRRALDRQNSPLHF	TGTGCCAGTAGGCGGGCGTTGGACAGACAAAATTCACCCCTCCACTTT
TRBV5-6	-	TRBJ2-7	-	CASSFFPSIHEQYF	TGTGCCAGCAGCTTCTTTCCGAGCATCCACGAGCAGTACTTC
TRBV9	-	TRBJ2-1	-	CASSVGGDSSSYNEQFF	TGTGCCAGCAGCGTAGGTGGGGACTCGAGCTCCTACAATGAGCAGTTCTTC
TRBV7-2	-	TRBJ2-3	TRBD2	CASSFELAGPIYTQYF	TGTGCCAGCAGCTTCGAACTAGCGGGGCCGATCTATACGCAGTATTTT
TRBV5-4	-	TRBJ2-5	TRBD2	CASSPRGEGETQYF	TGTGCCAGCAGCCCTCGGGGGGAGGGAGAGACCCAGTACTTC
TRBV4-1	-	TRBJ2-7	TRBD2	CASSPWTSAYEQYF	TGCGCCAGCAGCCCTTGGACTAGTGCCTACGAGCAGTACTTC
TRBV6-1	few	TRBJ1-2	TRBD1	CASSRPGTGVYGYTF	TGTGCCAGCAGCCGCCCAGGGACAGGGGTGTATGGCTACACCTTC